Listed below are T cell receptor beta chains from one sample, sequenced in a study of blood T cell repertoires in COVID-19. Sequencing used immunoSEQ multiplex PCR; TCRdb keeps in-frame clones, though not all of them. The sample comprises around 50,000 clones, about 90% of which are singletons, and approximately 5.9% rests with the top ten. The sample comprised peripheral blood. The receptors were gathered from a man aged 65 to 85 with active COVID-19. CDR3s include the opening cysteine and the closing phenylalanine or tryptophan. Each record gives: clone size, D gene, V gene, J gene, CDR3 protein, CDR3 DNA. A D gene is named only where the DNA matches it firmly. Where a row states a size, it is once, few, many or the class of an expanded clone; other rows omit it.

>NA|NA|TRBV11-2|TRBJ2-3
CASSPGIVRDTQYF
TGTGCCAGCAGCCCAGGGATCGTAAGGGATACGCAGTATTTT
>once|TRBD1|TRBV19|TRBJ2-3
CASSIPAGQGVKTSTDTQYF
TGTGCCAGTAGTATACCTGCGGGACAGGGGGTGAAAACTAGCACAGATACGCAGTATTTT
>NA|NA|TRBV7-9|TRBJ2-6
CASSDTSSGANVLTF
TGTGCCAGCAGCGATACGAGCTCTGGGGCCAACGTCCTGACTTTC
>NA|TRBD1|TRBV5-1|TRBJ1-1
CASSLGSGGLNTEAFF
TGCGCCAGCAGCTTGGGATCAGGGGGACTGAACACTGAAGCTTTCTTT
>NA|NA|TRBV21-1|TRBJ1-4
CASSKHGAEASQTNEKLFF
TGTGCCAGCAGCAAACATGGGGCGGAAGCCTCCCAAACTAATGAAAAACTGTTTTTT
>NA|TRBD1|TRBV5-4|TRBJ2-7
CASSPGTVYEQYF
TGTGCCAGCAGCCCAGGGACAGTATACGAGCAGTACTTC
>NA|NA|TRBV6-1|TRBJ1-1
CASSEYRTAATEAFF
TGTGCCAGCAGTGAATATAGGACAGCGGCCACTGAAGCTTTCTTT
>NA|NA|TRBV28|TRBJ2-5
CASTAGKFRETQYF
TGTGCCAGCACCGCGGGGAAGTTCCGAGAGACCCAGTACTTC
>NA|TRBD1|TRBV19|TRBJ2-2
CASGVTGGDGELFF
TGTGCCAGTGGAGTAACAGGGGGCGACGGGGAGCTGTTTTTT
>NA|TRBD1|TRBV5-8|TRBJ2-7
CASSFRDRSSYEQYF
TGTGCCAGCAGCTTCCGGGACAGGTCCTCCTACGAGCAGTACTTC
>once|NA|TRBV18|TRBJ1-2
CASSPTANYGYTF
TGTGCCAGCTCACCGACAGCCAACTATGGCTACACCTTC
>NA|NA|TRBV6-5|TRBJ1-4
CASGGSGEKLFF
TGTGCCAGCGGGGGGAGTGGTGAAAAACTGTTTTTT
>NA|TRBD2|TRBV9|TRBJ2-1
CASSAHLYGTSGGANEQFF
TGTGCCAGCAGCGCCCACCTGTACGGGACTAGCGGGGGGGCCAATGAGCAGTTCTTC
>NA|TRBD1|TRBV28|TRBJ1-5
CASSFFRGYQPQHF
TGTGCCAGCAGTTTTTTCAGGGGGTACCAGCCCCAGCATTTT
>NA|TRBD2|TRBV24-1|TRBJ2-1
CATSDPSQTSGSSYNEQFF
TGTGCCACCAGTGACCCTAGCCAGACTAGCGGGTCCTCCTACAATGAGCAGTTCTTC
>NA|TRBD1|TRBV5-5|TRBJ1-1
CASSYGQGAFEAFF
TGTGCCAGCAGCTACGGACAGGGGGCTTTTGAAGCTTTCTTT
>NA|TRBD1|TRBV18|TRBJ1-2
CASSLGQGFYGYTF
TGTGCCAGCTCACTTGGACAGGGCTTCTATGGCTACACCTTC
>NA|NA|TRBV27|TRBJ2-7
CASSSNRVYEQYF
TGTGCCAGCAGTTCGAACAGGGTCTACGAGCAGTACTTC
>NA|NA|TRBV10-2|TRBJ1-2
CASSEAQGLGGYTF
TGCGCCAGCAGTGAGGCACAGGGTCTAGGTGGCTACACCTTC
>NA|TRBD2|TRBV7-2|TRBJ2-7
CASSFSGAGATTYEQYF
TGTGCCAGCAGCTTCAGCGGAGCGGGGGCCACTACCTACGAGCAGTACTTC
>NA|TRBD1|TRBV30|TRBJ1-2
CAWEKDRGGYTF
TGTGCCTGGGAAAAGGACAGGGGGGGCTACACCTTC
>NA|NA|TRBV30|TRBJ1-2
CAWSAQGVGYGYTF
TGTGCCTGGAGTGCACAGGGAGTAGGCTATGGCTACACCTTC
>NA|NA|TRBV20-1|TRBJ1-2
CSARERRGYTF
TGCAGTGCTAGAGAGCGCCGGGGCTACACCTTC
>once|NA|TRBV29-1|TRBJ2-2
CSVSIRTTGELFF
TGCAGCGTTTCCATTCGGACTACCGGGGAGCTGTTTTTT
>NA|TRBD1|TRBV6-6|TRBJ2-6
CASSLRGQGAGANVLTF
TGTGCCAGCAGTCTCCGGGGACAGGGAGCCGGGGCCAACGTCCTGACTTTC
>few|TRBD1|TRBV28|TRBJ2-7
CASSSTGTGVLNEQYF
TGTGCCAGCAGCTCTACCGGGACAGGGGTTTTGAACGAGCAGTACTTC
>once|NA|TRBV24-1|TRBJ1-5
CATSPGGKGNQPQHF
TGTGCCACCAGCCCCGGGGGTAAAGGAAATCAGCCCCAGCATTTT
>NA|NA|TRBV6-5|TRBJ1-6
CASSYLYSRNSPLHF
TGTGCCAGCAGTTACTTATACAGCAGGAATTCACCCCTCCACTTT
>NA|TRBD1|TRBV9|TRBJ1-4
CASSVGLGGRGKVDEKLFF
TGTGCCAGCAGCGTAGGTTTAGGTGGCAGGGGGAAGGTGGATGAAAAACTGTTTTTT
>NA|TRBD1|TRBV5-4|TRBJ1-2
CASSLALDRVESYTF
TGTGCCAGCAGCTTGGCTTTGGACAGGGTCGAGAGCTACACCTTC
>NA|TRBD2|TRBV7-2|TRBJ2-2
CASRGGGNTGELFF
TGTGCCAGCAGGGGCGGGGGGAACACCGGGGAGCTGTTTTTT
>NA|NA|TRBV16|TRBJ1-3
CASSGDNSGNTIYF
TGTGCCAGCAGCGGGGACAACTCTGGAAACACCATATATTTT
>NA|NA|TRBV5-1|TRBJ1-2
CASSLAGVYGYTF
TGCGCCAGCAGCTTGGCAGGGGTCTATGGCTACACCTTC
>once|TRBD1|TRBV18|TRBJ1-2
CASSLGQGDGYTF
TGTGCCAGCTCATTAGGACAGGGTGACGGCTACACCTTC
>NA|NA|TRBV6-5|TRBJ2-3
CASRGHLADTQYF
TGTGCCAGCAGGGGACACTTAGCAGATACGCAGTATTTT
>NA|NA|TRBV2|TRBJ2-5
CASSSKETQYF
TGTGCCAGCAGTTCCAAAGAGACCCAGTACTTC
>NA|TRBD2|TRBV6-4|TRBJ2-3
CASSELGTSGGDTQYF
TGTGCCAGCAGTGAATTAGGGACTAGCGGGGGAGATACGCAGTATTTT
>NA|TRBD1|TRBV5-1|TRBJ1-4
CASRRTGAATNEKLFF
TGCGCCAGCAGACGGACAGGTGCTGCAACTAATGAAAAACTGTTTTTT
>NA|TRBD2|TRBV19|TRBJ2-2
CASGSRLAGGNTGELFF
TGTGCCAGTGGCAGCCGACTAGCGGGGGGTAACACCGGGGAGCTGTTTTTT
>NA|NA|TRBV7-3|TRBJ2-5
CASSLTLSSRETQYF
TGTGCCAGCAGCTTAACGCTGTCTAGCAGGGAGACCCAGTACTTC
>NA|TRBD2|TRBV9|TRBJ2-3
CASSAGTSGGLKDTQYF
TGTGCCAGCAGCGCAGGGACTAGCGGGGGCCTAAAGGATACGCAGTATTTT
>NA|NA|TRBV24-1|TRBJ1-5
CATSGHGSNQPQHF
TGTGCCACCAGTGGACATGGGAGCAATCAGCCCCAGCATTTT
>NA|NA|TRBV7-9|TRBJ1-4
CASSSRQESNEKLFF
TGTGCCAGCAGCTCCAGACAGGAAAGTAATGAAAAACTGTTTTTT
>NA|NA|TRBV12-3/TRBV12-4|TRBJ2-7
CASSFGGSYEQYF
TGTGCCAGCAGTTTTGGAGGGTCCTACGAGCAGTACTTC
>few|TRBD1|TRBV10-3|TRBJ1-1
CAISEEQGTNTEAFF
TGTGCCATCAGTGAAGAACAGGGGACAAACACTGAAGCTTTCTTT
>NA|TRBD1|TRBV7-2|TRBJ2-5
CASRTGRALETQYF
TGTGCCAGTCGGACAGGGAGAGCTTTGGAGACCCAGTACTTC
>NA|NA|TRBV6-2/TRBV6-3|TRBJ2-7
CASSPFRGSSYEQYF
TGTGCCAGCAGCCCCTTCCGGGGGTCTTCCTACGAGCAGTACTTC
>NA|TRBD1|TRBV6-5|TRBJ1-5
CASSTGAGSTQHF
TGTGCCAGCAGTACAGGGGCCGGGTCGACCCAGCATTTT
>NA|TRBD2|TRBV25-1|TRBJ2-3
CASSEGLRSGGVTDTQYF
TGTGCCAGCAGTGAAGGGTTGAGGAGCGGGGGGGTCACAGATACGCAGTATTTT
>NA|TRBD2|TRBV15|TRBJ2-5
CATSGRASGGPYQETQYF
TGTGCCACCAGCGGCCGCGCTAGCGGGGGCCCCTACCAAGAGACCCAGTACTTC
>NA|NA|TRBV10-3|TRBJ1-1
CAILRQGGTEAFF
TGTGCCATACTTAGGCAGGGCGGCACTGAAGCTTTCTTT
>NA|TRBD2|TRBV4-1|TRBJ2-5
CASSQVLAGQETQYF
TGCGCCAGCAGCCAAGTCTTAGCGGGGCAAGAGACCCAGTACTTC
>NA|TRBD2|TRBV6-2/TRBV6-3|TRBJ2-5
CASSQTSGQETQYF
TGTGCCAGCAGTCAGACTAGCGGACAAGAGACCCAGTACTTC
>NA|TRBD2|TRBV6-2/TRBV6-3|TRBJ2-1
CASSSGLAGADNEQFF
TGTGCCAGCAGTTCCGGACTAGCGGGGGCCGACAATGAGCAGTTCTTC
>once|TRBD2|TRBV19|TRBJ2-5
CASSLPSGGTHQETQYF
TGTGCCAGTAGTTTGCCTAGCGGGGGCACCCACCAAGAGACCCAGTACTTC
>NA|NA|TRBV18|TRBJ2-7
CASSPGTSEQYF
TGTGCCAGCTCACCCGGGACAAGCGAGCAGTACTTC
>NA|TRBD1|TRBV10-3|TRBJ2-2
CAISGGTGGPALRTGELFF
TGTGCCATCAGTGGGGGCACAGGGGGCCCCGCACTGAGGACCGGGGAGCTGTTTTTT
>NA|NA|TRBV2|TRBJ2-5
CASSGNLAFETQYF
TGTGCCAGCAGTGGGAATTTAGCATTTGAGACCCAGTACTTC
>NA|TRBD2|TRBV4-2|TRBJ2-7
CASSQEIRLAINEQYF
TGTGCCAGCAGCCAAGAAATACGACTAGCGATCAACGAGCAGTACTTC